This TCR beta chain is drawn from a study of cytomegalovirus exposure and HLA in healthy donors. Study results and caveats: Specific recognition of CMV antigens was confirmed in vitro for a few chains (all CMV-associated). A reported reduction in N-insertions relative to the 666-donor mean was seen in an Asian-associated ancestry cluster in a later analysis.

There were likely unrecorded immune exposures, though donors were nominally healthy when sampled. CDR3 length: 15 residues. V lost 0 bases and J lost 2, with 8 bases in between. In germline, CDR1 is SGHRS, CDR2 YFSETQ. The PCR contained 60 Vbeta and 13 Jbeta primers. Generated by immunoSEQ multiplex PCR, the TCRdb table keeps only in-frame clones and is missing some. The data hold 200,000 or so clones, with 81% observed a single time. Details on this clone: Antigen specificity is unknown.

V and J are TRBV5-1 and TRBJ1-4, with D uncertain. The sequenced sample was PBMCs. The sequence came from a woman aged 18-30 years in good health and CMV-seropositive. CDR3 DNA sequence: TGCGCCAGCAGCTTGGCGCCCGGTACTAATGAAAAACTGTTTTTT. Its protein product is CASSLAPGTNEKLFF.